Below, 8 T cell receptor beta chains from the same sample are listed, as sequenced in a study of CD8+ T cells in alopecia areata. The treatment here: oral pan-JAK inhibitor, 5-10 mg twice daily. Reverse transcribed after extraction, RNA yielded cDNA as the sequencing template. Sequencing was performed with immunoSEQ multiplex PCR; in TCRdb, only in-frame clones are kept and a portion is missing. The repertoire holds 130,000 or so clones, with roughly nine tenths as singletons. Sequenced material: CD8+ T cells sorted from blood, taken at week 4, from a patient treated with tofacitinib. The receptors were gathered from a human donor with alopecia areata.

A single count supports this clone. The rearrangement links TRBV4-1 to TRBJ2-1, with D perhaps matching TRBD2 (6 bases). The germline gives CDR1 MGHRA, CDR2 YSYEKL. V lost 0 bases and J 10 bases, leaving 19 bases between the germline ends. The CDR3 sequence is 16 residues long. For the CDR3, the DNA is TGCGCCAGCAGCCAAGATGCGGGATATGAGACGGGAGAGCAGTTCTTC. It specifies CASSQDAGYETGEQFF.

This chain uses TRBV29-1 with TRBJ2-1; 7 bases map to TRBD1. The CDR3 is made up of 13 amino acids. The ends lost 6 bases at V and 4 bases at J; junction bases unmatched: 6. Germline-derived CDR1 and CDR2 are SQVTM and ANQGSEA. This CDR3 reads CSVETGTYNEQFF. The CDR3 DNA reads TGCAGCGTGGAGACAGGGACATACAATGAGCAGTTCTTC.

This clone has just a few counts. Here the CDR3 reads CASSHRQGSYEQYF. CDR3 coding DNA: TGCGCCAGCAGCCACAGACAGGGGTCCTACGAGCAGTACTTC. The rearrangement uses TRBV4-1 and TRBJ2-7, with 8 positions matching TRBD1. The V gene end was trimmed by 3 bases and the J gene end by 1 base; junction bases not matched to a gene: 2. Germline CDR1 reads MGHRA; CDR2 reads YSYEKL. CDR3 length: 14 amino acids.

The chain employs TRBV19 and TRBJ2-7, with a weak D call TRBD1 (6 bases). This CDR3 is 12 amino acids long. In germline, CDR1 is LNHDA, CDR2 SQIVND (reference sequence). V lost 4 bases and J lost 5, with 9 bases in between. The CDR3 here is CASSTHRDEQYF. CDR3 nucleotides: TGTGCCAGTAGTACCCACAGGGACGAGCAGTACTTC.

The chain couples TRBV6-5 to TRBJ2-2; maybe TRBD1 (6 bases). This CDR3 is 14 amino acids long. Trimming left V 6 bases short and J 2 bases short, with 10 bases between. Germline CDR1 MNHEY, CDR2 SVGAGI. CDR3 sequence reads: CASSPDRNTGELFF. In nucleotides, the CDR3 is TGTGCCAGCAGCCCGGACAGAAACACCGGGGAGCTGTTTTTT.

As concerns this clone: Other DNA sequences in the sample encode the same CDR3. The chain employs TRBV27 and TRBJ2-1, with D perhaps TRBD1 (5 bases). Germline V CDR1 and CDR2: MNHEY, SMNVEV (reference sequence). The CDR3 totals 13 residues. Trimming left V 3 bases short and J 7 bases short, with 10 bases between. The CDR3 is CASSFSGSNEQFF. CDR3 DNA: TGTGCCAGCAGTTTTTCAGGGTCTAATGAGCAGTTCTTC.

As DNA, the CDR3 is TGCAGCGTTTCGTTGAACACTGAAGCTTTCTTT. The encoded protein is CSVSLNTEAFF. The chain combines TRBV29-1 with TRBJ1-1, with D uncertain. The V end was cut by 5 bases, the J end by 0 bases, with 4 bases between. CDR3 size: 11 residues. Germline CDR1 SQVTM, CDR2 ANQGSEA.

This clone was seen a single time. This chain connects TRBV10-3 to TRBJ2-2, with TRBD2 identical over 13 bases. The V segment lost 6 bases and the J segment 3 bases; nucleotides outside the gene matches: 1. This CDR3 spans 15 amino acids. Germline V CDR1 and CDR2: ENHRY, SYGVKD. The CDR3 DNA reads TGTGCCATCAGCGGACTAGCGGGGGACACCGGGGAGCTGTTTTTT. As protein: CAISGLAGDTGELFF.